One and the same sample provided the 29 T cell receptor beta chains below, sequenced in a study of blood T cell repertoires in COVID-19. Sequencing was performed with immunoSEQ multiplex PCR; in TCRdb, only in-frame clones are kept and a portion is missing. The data hold roughly 260,000 clones, with roughly 86% observed a single time. Sequenced input: peripheral blood. The receptors were sampled from a middle-aged man who had recovered from COVID-19.

Only one count was recorded for this clone. The chain recombines TRBV6-5 with TRBJ1-4; the D gene is possibly TRBD1 (6 bases). CDR1 is MNHEY and CDR2 is SVGAGI in the germline V gene. The CDR3 is 16 amino acids. V dropped 1 base and J dropped 11 bases, with 20 bases sitting between them. CDR3 DNA: TGTGCCAGCAGTTACTTTAGGGGAGGGGGGGCGGCCAAACTGTTTTTT. Its translation is CASSYFRGGGAAKLFF.

The chain combines TRBV12-5 with TRBJ2-1, with D unresolved. There are 16 residues in the CDR3. V was clipped by 1 base and J by 4 bases, with 14 bases between them. CDR1 and CDR2 from the germline V gene are LGHNT and FRNRAP. DNA of the CDR3: TGTGCTAGTGGTTTGGGCTCCCCTGGCAATTACAATGAGCAGTTCTTC. It encodes CASGLGSPGNYNEQFF.

The V gene is TRBV7-8, the J gene TRBJ2-7; weak D call: TRBD2 (6 bases). The CDR3 runs to 15 residues. V was trimmed by 5 bases and J by 6 bases, leaving 20 bases between them. Germline CDR1 and CDR2: SGHVS and FQNEAQ. CDR3 DNA sequence: TGTGCCAGCAGCCGACGACTAGTTACTTTCTCCGAGCAGTACTTC. Its protein product is CASSRRLVTFSEQYF.

V gene TRBV9 combines with J gene TRBJ1-2; TRBD1 might be the D (6 bases). The CDR3 has 13 residues. The germline V gene has CDR1 SGDLS and CDR2 YYNGEE. V was clipped by 5 bases and J by 2 bases, with 10 bases between them. In DNA, the CDR3 is TGTGCCAGCAGACAAGGGGGAAACTATGGCTACACCTTC. It is translated as CASRQGGNYGYTF.

The chain combines TRBV6-5 with TRBJ2-1, with TRBD2 matching over 7 bases. CDR3 length equals 15 residues. CDR1 is MNHEY, CDR2 SVGAGI, per germline. After removal of 7 bases from V and 0 bases from J, the junction contained 6 bases not matched to a gene. In DNA, the CDR3 is TGTGCCAGCACTCCAGCGGGGCGCTCCTACAATGAGCAGTTCTTC. Translation: CASTPAGRSYNEQFF.

J is TRBJ2-1 and V is TRBV5-6, with 7 positions matching TRBD2. Trimming removed 7 bases from V and 9 bases from J; junction bases left unmatched: 10. The CDR3 loop spans 13 amino acids. Germline-derived CDR1 and CDR2 are SGHDT and YYEEEE. The CDR3 nucleotides read TGTGCCAGCGGGAGGGACTCGCCGGGTGAGCAGTTCTTC. Residues: CASGRDSPGEQFF.

The CDR3 sequence is CASSLTSGGTGRDEQYF. The CDR3 DNA is TGTGCCAGCAGCTTGACATCGGGAGGGACAGGGAGGGACGAGCAGTACTTC. The rearrangement joins TRBV5-6 to TRBJ2-7; a possible D gene is TRBD1 (9 bases). Trimming stripped 1 base from V and 5 bases from J, with 22 bases between. Germline V lookup: CDR1 SGHDT, CDR2 YYEEEE. The CDR3 sequence is 17 residues long.

The V and J genes are TRBV9 and TRBJ1-2; D possibly corresponds to TRBD1 (5 bases). The V gene's germline CDR1 is SGDLS and CDR2 YYNGEE. The CDR3 has 15 residues. Between the trimmed V and J ends, which lost 4 bases and 4 bases, there was a span of 17 bases. CDR3 bases: TGTGCCAGCAGCCCAGGGTCAGGCGGTGGCTATGGCTACACCTTC. Protein sequence: CASSPGSGGGYGYTF.

This chain connects TRBV2 to TRBJ2-7; a possible D gene is TRBD2 (6 bases). The CDR3 runs to 15 residues. Trimming shortened V by 2 bases and J by 7 bases, and 18 bases separated the two germline ends. Looked up from germline, CDR1 is SNHLY and CDR2 is FYNNEI. As DNA, the CDR3 is TGTGCCAGCAGTGAAAGAACCACCGGGAGCCGGGAGCAGTACTTC. Protein sequence: CASSERTTGSREQYF. Together with reference TRBV2 and TRBJ2-7, the CDR3 gives the full variable domain: EPEVTQTPSHQVTQMGQEVILRCVPISNHLYFYWYRQILGQKVEFLVSFYNNEISEKSEIFDDQFSVERPDGSNFTLKIRSTKLEDSAMYFCASSERTTGSREQYFGPGTRLTVT.

The chain is built from TRBV19 and TRBJ2-5; TRBD2 matches 11 bases. J gave up 5 bases and V 4 bases, and 3 bases lay outside the gene matches. This CDR3 has 14 amino acids. Germline CDR1 LNHDA, CDR2 SQIVND (reference sequence). CDR3 bases: TGTGCCAGTAGTACCCTAGCGGGAGGTGAGACCCAGTACTTC. It yields the protein CASSTLAGGETQYF.

The gene calls are TRBV12-3 or TRBV12-4 and TRBJ2-5; TRBD1 is a possible D gene (5 bases). Trimming stripped 6 bases from V and 4 bases from J, with 9 bases between. This CDR3 region has 12 residues. The DNA for the CDR3 is TGTGCCAGCAGAACAGGCATAGAGACCCAGTACTTC. This codes for CASRTGIETQYF.

The rearrangement links TRBV9 to TRBJ1-2, with no clear D. There are 11 residues in the CDR3. V shed 5 bases and J shed 2 bases, with 4 bases lying between them. The germline V gene encodes CDR1 SGDLS and CDR2 YYNGEE. The CDR3 DNA reads TGTGCCAGCAGACAAAACTATGGCTACACCTTC. It specifies CASRQNYGYTF.

The chain joins TRBV19 to TRBJ2-7; the match to TRBD2 covers 7 bases. The trim removed 9 bases at V and 5 bases at J, leaving 10 bases unmatched. Per germline, CDR1 LNHDA and CDR2 SQIVND (reference sequence). The CDR3 covers 13 residues. CDR3 loop: CASGAGLGDEQYF. For the CDR3, the DNA is TGTGCCAGCGGTGCAGGACTAGGTGACGAGCAGTACTTC.

The chain couples TRBV5-1 to TRBJ2-3; possible D gene TRBD1, 6 bases. The CDR3 is made up of 14 amino acids. Germline V gene sequence: CDR1 SGHRS, CDR2 YFSETQ. The V end was cut by 2 bases, the J end by 3 bases, with 10 bases between. The CDR3 DNA follows: TGCGCCAGCAGCTTACCACAGGGTACAGATACGCAGTATTTT. Translating it yields CASSLPQGTDTQYF.

J is TRBJ2-1 and V is TRBV9; D remains ambiguous. CDR3 size: 14 residues. The germline V gene has CDR1 SGDLS and CDR2 YYNGEE. With 3 bases removed from V and 6 bases from J, the gap between germline ends came to 13 bases. The CDR3 DNA is TGTGCCAGCAGCGCCCATCTATTCGCCAATGAGCAGTTCTTC. Translation gives CASSAHLFANEQFF.

The V call is TRBV15, the J call TRBJ2-7; 7 bases agree with TRBD1. With V trimmed by 5 bases and J by 3 bases, 7 bases remained unmatched. Germline CDR1 LNHNV, CDR2 YYDKDF (reference sequence). The CDR3 contains 14 residues. The DNA of the CDR3 is TGTGCCACCAGCGCCATCGGACAGGTCTACGAGCAGTACTTC. Encoded protein: CATSAIGQVYEQYF.

The J gene is TRBJ2-6, the V gene TRBV19; no clear D gene. CDR1 and CDR2 (germline): LNHDA, SQIVND (reference sequence). The CDR3 sequence is 13 residues long. Trimming took off 3 bases at V and 4 bases at J, with 4 bases between the two ends. CDR3 in amino acids: CASSISGANVLTF. CDR3 sequence (DNA): TGTGCCAGTAGTATTTCGGGGGCCAACGTCCTGACTTTC.

This clone was counted only a few times. The chain has TRBV4-1 and TRBJ2-1; 8 bases fit TRBD1. Germline V gene lookup returns CDR1 MGHRA and CDR2 YSYEKL. The CDR3 spans 15 residues. V lost 3 bases and J lost 6; bases outside the gene matches: 7. CDR3 sequence (DNA): TGCGCCAGCAGCCAGAGACAGGGGCCTCCCAATGAGCAGTTCTTC. Its protein product is CASSQRQGPPNEQFF.

The rearrangement joins TRBV9 to TRBJ1-6, with a possible D match to TRBD1 (5 bases). The CDR3 is 12 residues long. V was shortened by 1 base and J by 14 bases, with 10 bases between the two germline ends. Germline loops: CDR1 SGDLS, CDR2 YYNGEE. The CDR3 DNA reads as TGTGCCAGCAGCGTAAGGGGTTTGACCCTCCACTTT. This sequence encodes CASSVRGLTLHF.

This sequence joins TRBV29-1 and TRBJ1-1, with TRBD1 matching 10 bases. The ends lost 8 bases at V and 4 bases at J; junction bases unmatched: 4. The length of the CDR3 is 12 residues. Germline CDR1 is SQVTM and CDR2 is ANQGSEA. The CDR3: CSTTGGITEAFF. The CDR3 DNA is TGCAGCACGACAGGGGGCATCACTGAAGCTTTCTTT.

The V call is TRBV11-2, the J call TRBJ1-1; D not certain. The CDR3 length is 12 residues. V lost 5 bases to trimming and J lost 7 bases, with 11 bases between them. Germline-derived CDR1 and CDR2 are SGHAT and FQNNGV. For the CDR3, the DNA is TGTGCCAGCAGCCCTGGTTTCGGTGAAGCTTTCTTT. This codes for CASSPGFGEAFF.

This chain uses TRBV5-1 with TRBJ2-1, with D uncertain. V lost 0 bases and J 3 bases, leaving 10 bases between the germline ends. CDR1 is SGHRS, CDR2 YFSETQ, per germline. This CDR3 has 15 residues. CDR3: CASSLDLSRYNEQFF. The CDR3 DNA reads as TGCGCCAGCAGCTTGGACTTGTCCCGCTACAATGAGCAGTTCTTC.

The genes are TRBV9 and TRBJ2-7, with 10 bases aligning to TRBD2. V shed 3 bases and J 0 bases; nucleotides not matched to a gene: 12. Per germline, CDR1 SGDLS and CDR2 YYNGEE. CDR3 length: 18 residues. Here the CDR3 reads CASSAYRPGLAFSYEQYF. The CDR3 DNA sequence: TGTGCCAGCAGCGCCTACCGACCGGGACTAGCGTTCTCCTACGAGCAGTACTTC.

CDR3 residues: CASSPRTGRTDTQYF. As DNA, the CDR3 is TGTGCCAGCAGCCCCCGGACAGGGCGCACAGATACGCAGTATTTT. The rearrangement joins TRBV9 to TRBJ2-3; 8 bases match TRBD1. This CDR3 has 15 residues. J lost 1 base, V lost 4 bases, and 5 bases had no gene match. From germline, CDR1 is SGDLS and CDR2 YYNGEE.

The rearrangement uses TRBV11-1 and TRBJ2-7; no reliable D call. Trimming removed 3 bases at V and 0 bases at J, with 3 bases between. Germline V gives CDR1 SGHAT, CDR2 FQDESV (reference sequence). The CDR3 has 12 amino acids. In nucleotides, the CDR3 is TGTGCCAGCAGCTTTAGCTCCTACGAGCAGTACTTC. Its translation is CASSFSSYEQYF. Drawing the rest from reference TRBV11-1 and TRBJ2-7, the complete variable domain is EAEVAQSPRYKITEKSQAVAFWCDPISGHATLYWYRQILGQGPELLVQFQDESVVDDSQLPKDRFSAERLKGVDSTLKIQPAELGDSAMYLCASSFSSYEQYFGPGTRLTVT.

The chain is built from TRBV10-3 and TRBJ1-2; D unresolved. The CDR3 is 15 amino acids. With 0 bases removed from V and 4 bases from J, the gap between germline ends came to 12 bases. Germline V gene data show CDR1 as ENHRY and CDR2 as SYGVKD. CDR3 in DNA: TGTGCCATCAGTGAGTCGAGGGAGGGTTCCTATGGCTACACCTTC. It translates to CAISESREGSYGYTF.

V gene TRBV19 combines with J gene TRBJ2-7, with D tentatively TRBD2 (5 bases). CDR3 size: 16 residues. Per germline, CDR1 LNHDA and CDR2 SQIVND (reference sequence). V was clipped by 3 bases and J by 7 bases, with 22 bases between them. For the CDR3, the DNA is TGTGCCAGTAGTATTAGTTTCAGACCCCAGAGGGAGGAGCAGTACTTC. As protein: CASSISFRPQREEQYF.

V usage is TRBV27 and J usage is TRBJ2-7; 9 bases are shared with TRBD1. The ends lost 1 base at V and 5 bases at J; junction bases unmatched: 6. The CDR3 covers 15 residues. Germline V gene sequence: CDR1 MNHEY, CDR2 SMNVEV (reference sequence). The CDR3 loop is CASSLLGTGNNEQYF. Written as DNA, the CDR3 is TGTGCCAGCAGTTTATTAGGGACAGGGAATAACGAGCAGTACTTC.

The chain couples TRBV5-1 to TRBJ1-5; 9 bases fit TRBD1. Germline V gene lookup returns CDR1 SGHRS and CDR2 YFSETQ. The CDR3 has 15 amino acids. The V segment lost 4 bases and the J segment 4 bases; nucleotides outside the gene matches: 6. The DNA for the CDR3 is TGCGCCAGCAGCGCGGGACAGGGCCAAAATCAGCCCCAGCATTTT. Translation: CASSAGQGQNQPQHF. Filled out from reference TRBV5-1 and TRBJ1-5, the complete variable domain reads KAGVTQTPRYLIKTRGQQVTLSCSPISGHRSVSWYQQTPGQGLQFLFEYFSETQRNKGNFPGRFSGRQFSNSRSEMNVSTLELGDSALYLCASSAGQGQNQPQHFGDGTRLSIL.